These 6 T cell receptor beta chains share one sample of origin, sequenced in a study of blood T cell repertoires in COVID-19. The repertoire was sequenced with immunoSEQ multiplex PCR; TCRdb's copy has only in-frame clones and lacks some. Counted here are roughly 450,000 clones, 90% occurring once; the ten biggest clones make up about 0.57%. Sequencing was done on a sample of PBMCs or T cells enriched from blood (not recorded which). These receptors were collected from a man aged 18 to 29 who had recovered from COVID-19.

This clone has just one count. The CDR3 nucleotides read TGCAGCGTTCGAAGGACAGAATACGAGCAGTACTTC. Its protein is CSVRRTEYEQYF. The V and J genes are TRBV29-1 and TRBJ2-7, with D perhaps matching TRBD1 (6 bases). Trimming pared 5 bases from V and 4 bases from J, leaving 12 bases between. Germline V lookup: CDR1 SQVTM, CDR2 ANQGSEA. The CDR3 has 12 amino acids.

V and J are TRBV2 and TRBJ1-3; a weak D match, TRBD1 (6 bases). This CDR3 spans 13 amino acids. The ends were cut back, 7 bases at V and 3 bases at J, with 10 bases in the middle. From germline, CDR1 is SNHLY and CDR2 FYNNEI. The CDR3 bases are TGTGCCAGCAATACAGGGTTTGGAAACACCATATATTTT. Translated: CASNTGFGNTIYF.

The V gene is TRBV6-4, the J gene TRBJ1-6, with D hard to call. Trimming took off 6 bases at V and 8 bases at J, with 11 bases between the two ends. Germline V gives CDR1 MRHNA, CDR2 SNTAGT. The CDR3 covers 13 residues. Here the CDR3 DNA reads TGTGCCAGCAGCCACCCGGAGGATTCACCCCTCCACTTT. Encoded protein: CASSHPEDSPLHF.

This clone came up a few times. The J gene is TRBJ2-1, the V gene TRBV27; 14 nucleotides agree with TRBD2. The germline V gene encodes CDR1 MNHEY and CDR2 SMNVEV (reference sequence). The trim removed 6 bases at V and 8 bases at J, leaving 6 bases unmatched. This CDR3 has 15 amino acids. CDR3 sequence (DNA): TGTGCCAGCAGCCGACTAGCGGGGGGGCCACATGAGCAGTTCTTC. Translated, it gives CASSRLAGGPHEQFF.

The rearrangement joins TRBV3-1 (or the pseudogene TRBV3-2) to TRBJ2-5; D is possibly TRBD1 (6 bases). Germline values: CDR1 LGHDT, CDR2 YNNKEL (reference sequence). Between the trimmed V and J ends, which lost 5 bases and 3 bases, there was a span of 13 bases. This CDR3 comprises 14 residues. In nucleotides, the CDR3 is TGTGCCAGCAGCTTCGGGACACCCAAAGAGACCCAGTACTTC. Translation gives CASSFGTPKETQYF.

The chain recombines TRBV2 with TRBJ1-5; D call uncertain. The V end was cut by 2 bases, the J end by 7 bases, with 18 bases between. CDR3 length: 16 amino acids. Germline CDR1 is SNHLY and CDR2 is FYNNEI. The CDR3 reads CASSEFLAPGGQPQHF. CDR3 bases: TGTGCCAGCAGTGAATTTCTGGCCCCAGGAGGCCAGCCCCAGCATTTT.